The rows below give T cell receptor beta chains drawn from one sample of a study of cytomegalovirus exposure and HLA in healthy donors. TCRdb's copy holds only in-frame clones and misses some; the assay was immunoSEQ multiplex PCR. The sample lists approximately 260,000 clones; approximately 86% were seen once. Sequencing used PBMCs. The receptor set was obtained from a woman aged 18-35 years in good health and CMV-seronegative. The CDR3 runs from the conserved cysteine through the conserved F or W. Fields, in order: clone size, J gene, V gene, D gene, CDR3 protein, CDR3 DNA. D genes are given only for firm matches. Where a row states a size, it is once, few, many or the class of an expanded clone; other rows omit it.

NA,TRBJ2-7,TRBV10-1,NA,CASSESGTSRSLF,TGCGCCAGCAGTGAATCCGGGACATCCCGATCCCTATTC
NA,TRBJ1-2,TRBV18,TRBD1,CASSPQGARDYGYTF,TGTGCCAGCTCTCCTCAGGGGGCAAGAGACTATGGCTACACCTTC
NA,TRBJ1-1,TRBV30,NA,CAWSVGATTEAFF,TGTGCCTGGAGTGTAGGGGCGACCACTGAAGCTTTCTTT
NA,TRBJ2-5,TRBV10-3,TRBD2,CAISSRTSGQETQYF,TGTGCCATCAGTTCCCGCACTAGCGGGCAAGAGACCCAGTACTTC
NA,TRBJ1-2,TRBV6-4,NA,CASSEREKANYGYTF,TGTGCCAGCAGTGAACGGGAGAAAGCTAACTATGGCTACACCTTC
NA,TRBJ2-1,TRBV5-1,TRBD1,CASGYPRDREWVKDEQFF,TGCGCCAGCGGCTATCCCAGGGACAGGGAATGGGTTAAAGATGAGCAGTTCTTC
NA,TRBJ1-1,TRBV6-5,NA,CASSYGNMNTEAFF,TGTGCCAGCAGTTACGGCAACATGAACACTGAAGCTTTCTTT
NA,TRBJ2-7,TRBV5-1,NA,CASSFGQGTIIYEQYF,TGCGCCAGCAGCTTTGGCCAGGGGACAATTATATACGAGCAGTACTTC
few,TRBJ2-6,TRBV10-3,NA,CAVQDYSAGANVLTF,TGTGCCGTCCAGGACTACAGTGCTGGGGCCAACGTCCTGACTTTC
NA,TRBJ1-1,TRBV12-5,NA,CASGLLEHTEAFF,TGTGCTAGTGGTTTACTGGAGCACACTGAAGCTTTCTTT
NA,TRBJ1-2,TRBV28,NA,CASSPHSVTGLNYGYTF,TGTGCCAGCAGTCCCCATTCCGTGACAGGATTAAACTATGGCTACACCTTC
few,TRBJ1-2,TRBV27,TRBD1,CASSVTGQGVHYGYTF,TGTGCCAGCAGTGTAACGGGACAGGGGGTACACTATGGCTACACCTTC
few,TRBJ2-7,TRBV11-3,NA,CASSFGGASNEQYF,TGTGCCAGCAGCTTTGGAGGGGCGAGCAACGAGCAGTACTTC
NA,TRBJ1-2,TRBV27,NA,CASSFAAGGYGYTF,TGTGCCAGCAGTTTCGCCGCCGGGGGCTATGGCTACACCTTC
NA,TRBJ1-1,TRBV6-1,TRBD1,CASSRGDTEAFF,TGTGCCAGCAGCAGGGGGGACACTGAAGCTTTCTTT
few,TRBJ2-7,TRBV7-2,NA,CASSFGSGYEQYF,TGTGCCAGCAGCTTCGGGAGTGGGTACGAGCAGTACTTC
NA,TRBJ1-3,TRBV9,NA,CASSYSGSSGNTIYF,TGTGCCAGCAGCTACTCAGGGTCCTCTGGAAACACCATATATTTT
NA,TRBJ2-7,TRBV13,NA,CASSRAVSYEQYF,TGTGCCAGCAGCCGAGCGGTCTCCTACGAGCAGTACTTC
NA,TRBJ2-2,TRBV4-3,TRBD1,CASSQGTGNSGELFF,TGCGCCAGCAGCCAAGGGACAGGGAACTCCGGGGAGCTGTTTTTT
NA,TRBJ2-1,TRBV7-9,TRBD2,CASSFIRGLAGAGEQFF,TGTGCCAGCAGCTTTATACGGGGACTAGCGGGAGCCGGTGAGCAGTTCTTC